This T cell receptor (beta chain) was captured in a study of CD8+ T cells in alopecia areata. At the level of the study: Treatment comprised oral tofacitinib, 5 to 10 mg twice daily, in treated patients.

About this clone itself: Its antigen is still unknown.

Treatment defined: oral pan-JAK inhibitor, 5-10 mg twice daily. Study results and caveats: Affected lesional scalp, above all in alopecia totalis/universalis, was more clonal than normal scalp.

RNA, once extracted, was reverse transcribed into cDNA for use as the sequencing template. The repertoire was sequenced with immunoSEQ multiplex PCR; TCRdb's copy has only in-frame clones and lacks some. The table lists some 240,000 clones, 50% to 60% of them singletons. The CDR3 runs to 16 residues. Germline V CDR1 and CDR2: GTSNPN, SVGIG (reference sequence). V lost 3 bases and J 0 bases, leaving 16 bases between the germline ends. Material: CD4+ T cells sorted from blood, obtained at week 4, from a patient treated with tofacitinib. The chain recombines TRBV30 with TRBJ2-3; D not certain. The source of this sequence is a human donor with alopecia areata. CDR3 in amino acids: CAWRQKRSLSTDTQYF. In nucleotides, the CDR3 is TGTGCCTGGAGACAAAAGAGATCCCTCAGCACAGATACGCAGTATTTT.